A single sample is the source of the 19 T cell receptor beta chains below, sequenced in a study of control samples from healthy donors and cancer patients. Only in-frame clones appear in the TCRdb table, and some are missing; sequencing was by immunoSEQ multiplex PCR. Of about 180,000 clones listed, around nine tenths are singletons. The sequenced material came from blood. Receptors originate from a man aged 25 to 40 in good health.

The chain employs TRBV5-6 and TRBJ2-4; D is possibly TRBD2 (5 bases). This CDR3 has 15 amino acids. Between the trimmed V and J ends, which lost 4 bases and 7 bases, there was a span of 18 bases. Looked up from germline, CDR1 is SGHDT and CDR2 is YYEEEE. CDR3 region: CASSLLAGMGNIQYF. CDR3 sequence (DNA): TGTGCCAGCAGCCTGTTAGCCGGGATGGGTAACATTCAGTACTTC. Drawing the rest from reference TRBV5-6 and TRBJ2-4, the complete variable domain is DAGVTQSPTHLIKTRGQQVTLRCSPKSGHDTVSWYQQALGQGPQFIFQYYEEEERQRGNFPDRFSGHQFPNYSSELNVNALLLGDSALYLCASSLLAGMGNIQYFGAGTRLSVL.

CDR3 loop: CASSLDRGNSPLHF. The CDR3 DNA follows: TGTGCCAGCAGTCTCGACAGGGGAAATTCACCCCTCCACTTT. The chain employs TRBV21-1 and TRBJ1-6; the table's D call of TRBD1 was not tested on the DNA. TRBV21-1 is assigned pseudogene status. The CDR3 covers 14 residues.

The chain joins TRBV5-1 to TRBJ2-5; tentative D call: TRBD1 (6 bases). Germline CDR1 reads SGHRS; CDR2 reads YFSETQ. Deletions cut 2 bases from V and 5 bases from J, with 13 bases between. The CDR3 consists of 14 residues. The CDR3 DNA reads TGCGCCAGCAGCTTAGGGGGAGCTCAGGAGACCCAGTACTTC. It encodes CASSLGGAQETQYF.

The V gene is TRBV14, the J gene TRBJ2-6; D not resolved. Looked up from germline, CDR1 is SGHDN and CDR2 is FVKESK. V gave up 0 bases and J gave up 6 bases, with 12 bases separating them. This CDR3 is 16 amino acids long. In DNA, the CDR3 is TGTGCCAGCAGCCAAGACCCTAGGTGGGAGGCCAACGTCCTGACTTTC. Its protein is CASSQDPRWEANVLTF.

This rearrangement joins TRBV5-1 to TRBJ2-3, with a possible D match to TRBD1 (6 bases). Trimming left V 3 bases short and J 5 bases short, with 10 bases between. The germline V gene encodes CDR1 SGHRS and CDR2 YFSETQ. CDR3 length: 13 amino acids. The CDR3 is CASSYEGGDTQYF. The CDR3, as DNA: TGCGCCAGCAGCTACGAAGGGGGAGATACGCAGTATTTT.

In nucleotides, the CDR3 is TGCGCCAGCAGCCAAGAAGCGGGACAGATGTCCTACGAGCAGTACTTC. Translating it yields CASSQEAGQMSYEQYF. The chain uses TRBV4-1 and TRBJ2-7; D is perhaps TRBD1 or TRBD2 (7 bases each). Germline assignment: CDR1 MGHRA and CDR2 YSYEKL. V shed 0 bases and J shed 1 base, with 13 bases lying between them. The CDR3 loop spans 16 amino acids.

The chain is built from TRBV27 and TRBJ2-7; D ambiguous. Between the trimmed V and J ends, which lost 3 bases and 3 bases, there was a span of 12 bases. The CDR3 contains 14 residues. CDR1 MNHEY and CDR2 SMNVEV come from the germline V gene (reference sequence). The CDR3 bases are TGTGCCAGCAGTTTTAAGGCGGTGGGCTACGAGCAGTACTTC. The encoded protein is CASSFKAVGYEQYF.

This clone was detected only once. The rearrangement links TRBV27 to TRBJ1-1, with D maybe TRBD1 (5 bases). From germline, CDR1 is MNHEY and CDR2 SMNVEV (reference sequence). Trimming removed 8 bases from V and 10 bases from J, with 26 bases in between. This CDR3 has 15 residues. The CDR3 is CASSRGVRDSERAFF. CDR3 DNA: TGTGCCAGCTCCCGAGGGGTGAGGGACTCTGAAAGAGCTTTCTTT.

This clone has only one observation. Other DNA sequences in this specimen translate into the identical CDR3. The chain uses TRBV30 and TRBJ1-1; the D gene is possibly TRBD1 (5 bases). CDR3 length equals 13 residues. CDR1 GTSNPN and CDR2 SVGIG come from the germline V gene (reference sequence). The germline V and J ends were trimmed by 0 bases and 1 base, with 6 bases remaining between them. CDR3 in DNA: TGTGCCTGGAGTGTTGGGGGGAACACTGAAGCTTTCTTT. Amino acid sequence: CAWSVGGNTEAFF.

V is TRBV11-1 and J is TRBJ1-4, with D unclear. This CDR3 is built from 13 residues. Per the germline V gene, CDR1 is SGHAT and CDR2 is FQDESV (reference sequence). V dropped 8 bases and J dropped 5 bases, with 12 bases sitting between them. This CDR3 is CASGRQPNEKLFF. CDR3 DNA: TGTGCCAGCGGGAGGCAGCCCAATGAAAAACTGTTTTTT.

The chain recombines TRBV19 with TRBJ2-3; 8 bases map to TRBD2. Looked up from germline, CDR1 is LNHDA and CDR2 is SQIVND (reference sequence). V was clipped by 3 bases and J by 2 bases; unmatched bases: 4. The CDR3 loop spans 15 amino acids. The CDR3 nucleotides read TGTGCCAGTAGTATGGTAGCGGGGTCCACAGATACGCAGTATTTT. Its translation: CASSMVAGSTDTQYF. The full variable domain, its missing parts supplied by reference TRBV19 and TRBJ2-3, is DGGITQSPKYLFRKEGQNVTLSCEQNLNHDAMYWYRQDPGQGLRLIYYSQIVNDFQKGDIAEGYSVSREKKESFPLTVTSAQKNPTAFYLCASSMVAGSTDTQYFGPGTRLTVL.

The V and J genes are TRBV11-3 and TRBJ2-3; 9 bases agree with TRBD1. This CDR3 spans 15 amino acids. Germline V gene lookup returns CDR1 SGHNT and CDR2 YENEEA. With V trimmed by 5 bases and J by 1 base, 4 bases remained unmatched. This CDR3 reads CASSSRTGGTDTQYF. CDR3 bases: TGTGCCAGCAGCAGCCGGACAGGGGGCACAGATACGCAGTATTTT.

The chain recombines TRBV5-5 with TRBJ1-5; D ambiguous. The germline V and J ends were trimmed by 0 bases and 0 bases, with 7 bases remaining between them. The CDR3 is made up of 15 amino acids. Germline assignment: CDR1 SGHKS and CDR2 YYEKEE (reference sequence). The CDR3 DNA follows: TGTGCCAGCAGCTTGGACAGATATAGCAATCAGCCCCAGCATTTT. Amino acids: CASSLDRYSNQPQHF.

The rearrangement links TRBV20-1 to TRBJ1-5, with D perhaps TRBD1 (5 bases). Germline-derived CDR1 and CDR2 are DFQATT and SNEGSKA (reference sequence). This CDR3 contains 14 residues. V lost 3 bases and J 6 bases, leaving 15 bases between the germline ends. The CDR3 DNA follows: TGCAGTGCTAGTGCCAGGGAAGAGGGTCAGCCCCAGCATTTT. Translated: CSASAREEGQPQHF.

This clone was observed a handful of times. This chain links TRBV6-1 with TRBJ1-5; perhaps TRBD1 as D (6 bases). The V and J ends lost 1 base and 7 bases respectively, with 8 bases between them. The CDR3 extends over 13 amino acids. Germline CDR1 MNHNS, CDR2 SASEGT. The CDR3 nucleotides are TGTGCCAGCAGTGAAGAGGGACACCAGCCCCAGCATTTT. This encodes CASSEEGHQPQHF.

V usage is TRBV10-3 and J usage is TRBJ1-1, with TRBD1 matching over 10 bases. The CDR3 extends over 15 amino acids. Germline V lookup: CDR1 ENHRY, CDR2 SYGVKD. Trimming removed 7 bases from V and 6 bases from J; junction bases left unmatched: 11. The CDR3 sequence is CAITGPGQGFPEAFF. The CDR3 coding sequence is TGTGCCATCACCGGACCGGGACAGGGGTTCCCTGAAGCTTTCTTT.

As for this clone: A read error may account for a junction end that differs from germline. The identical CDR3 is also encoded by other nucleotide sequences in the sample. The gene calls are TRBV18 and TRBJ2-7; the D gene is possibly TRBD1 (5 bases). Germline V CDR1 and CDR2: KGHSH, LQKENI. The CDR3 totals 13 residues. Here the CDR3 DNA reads TGTGCCAGCTCGCCACCTTGGACACTCGAGCAGTACTTC. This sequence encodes CASSPPWTLEQYF.

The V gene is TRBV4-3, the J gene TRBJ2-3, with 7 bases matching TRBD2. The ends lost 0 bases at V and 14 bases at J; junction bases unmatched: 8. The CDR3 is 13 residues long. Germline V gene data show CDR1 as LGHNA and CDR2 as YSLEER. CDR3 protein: CASSQDAPGLRYF. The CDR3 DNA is TGCGCCAGCAGCCAAGATGCCCCGGGACTAAGGTATTTT.

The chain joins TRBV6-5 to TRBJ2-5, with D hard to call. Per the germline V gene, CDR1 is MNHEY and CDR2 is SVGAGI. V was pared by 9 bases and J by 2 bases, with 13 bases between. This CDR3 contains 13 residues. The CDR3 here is CASLTPTQETQYF. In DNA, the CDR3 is TGTGCCAGTCTTACACCCACACAAGAGACCCAGTACTTC.